This entry is about one T cell receptor beta chain. This sample is part of a study of T cell changes during pregnancy in multiple sclerosis. The method was immunoSEQ multiplex PCR; TCRdb's version includes in-frame clones alone and lacks a portion of them. The sample lists more than 55,000 clones, 90% to 95% occurring once. The V and J ends lost 1 base and 9 bases, in that order; junction bases with no gene match: 8. The CDR3 contains 15 residues. CDR1 is GTSNPN and CDR2 is SVGIG in the germline V gene (reference sequence). The sequencing here drew on peripheral blood, taken after pregnancy. This clonotype was obtained from a female donor in good health, enrolled as a control in a pregnancy study. The rearrangement links TRBV30 to TRBJ2-1, with 11 positions matching TRBD2. CDR3 in amino acids: CAWSATSGGHGEQFF. The CDR3 DNA follows: TGTGCCTGGAGTGCAACTAGCGGGGGCCACGGTGAGCAGTTCTTC.